A single sample is the source of the 21 T cell receptor beta chains below, sequenced in a study of blood T cells in healthy people across ages. Using a J-beta primer mix together with a sample-barcoded 5' primer, a second PCR was run for roughly 6 to 11 cycles. TCRdb itself ran the 5' RACE reads through MiXCR, one entry per CDR3 protein. The sample yields some 1 million distinct CDR3 sequences, 35% to 50% seen once. Sequencing input: blood. Source of these receptors: a woman aged 55-69 years in good health.

The J gene is TRBJ1-2, the V gene TRBV29-1; tentatively, D is TRBD1 (5 bases). Between the trimmed V and J ends, which lost 6 bases and 3 bases, there was a span of 17 bases. Germline V CDR1 and CDR2: SQVTM, ANQGSEA. The CDR3 loop spans 14 amino acids. The CDR3: CSVGSGGEDYGYTF. CDR3 in DNA: TGCAGCGTCGGATCGGGGGGGGAGGACTATGGCTACACCTTC.

This chain links TRBV5-5 with TRBJ2-5; 7 nucleotides line up with TRBD1. Germline V gives CDR1 SGHKS, CDR2 YYEKEE (reference sequence). V shed 9 bases, J shed 5 bases, and the junction held 13 bases outside the gene matches. The CDR3 has 14 residues. The CDR3 nucleotides are TGTGCCAACAGTTTTTCTAGGGGGCGGGAGACCCAGTACTTC. Protein sequence: CANSFSRGRETQYF.

This chain links TRBV3-1 with TRBJ2-7; no reliable D call. Trimming removed 0 bases at V and 3 bases at J, with 9 bases between. Germline CDR1 reads LGHDT; CDR2 reads YNNKEL (reference sequence). The CDR3 has 14 amino acids. CDR3 in amino acids: CASSQDLLRYEQYF. Written as DNA, the CDR3 is TGTGCCAGCAGCCAAGATCTTTTGCGCTACGAGCAGTACTTC.

This clonotype was observed a few times. The chain couples TRBV12-3 or TRBV12-4 to TRBJ1-5; 12 nucleotides match TRBD1. J was trimmed by 6 bases and V by 7 bases; bases with no gene match: 13. The CDR3 covers 17 residues. The CDR3 DNA reads TGTGCCAGCACACCGGGACAGGGGGCGAGATTGGGTCAGCCCCAGCATTTT. Its translation: CASTPGQGARLGQPQHF.

The chain links TRBV7-6 to TRBJ2-5; 9 bases agree with TRBD1. J gave up 4 bases and V 0 bases, and 9 bases lay outside the gene matches. Germline V CDR1 and CDR2: SGHVS, FNYEAQ. This CDR3 is built from 17 residues. In DNA, the CDR3 is TGTGCCAGCAGCTTAGCCGCCGGGACAGGGAGCCGAGAGACCCAGTACTTC. It specifies CASSLAAGTGSRETQYF.

The sample holds many counts of this clonotype. The chain carries TRBV20-1 and TRBJ2-1, with 10 nucleotides matching TRBD2. With V trimmed by 1 base and J by 4 bases, 7 bases remained unmatched. The V gene's germline CDR1 is DFQATT and CDR2 SNEGSKA (reference sequence). This CDR3 region has 16 residues. The CDR3 sequence: CSARGGLLAGYNEQFF. Here the CDR3 DNA reads TGCAGTGCTAGAGGGGGGCTACTAGCGGGGTACAATGAGCAGTTCTTC.

V usage is TRBV6-1 and J usage is TRBJ1-6, with 7 positions matching TRBD1. The J segment lost 11 bases and the V segment lost 2 bases, leaving 15 bases of the junction unmatched. Germline CDR1 MNHNS, CDR2 SASEGT. The CDR3 has 17 amino acids. The CDR3 loop reads CASSEWGGTEARAPLHF. The CDR3 coding sequence is TGTGCCAGCAGTGAATGGGGTGGGACAGAGGCCCGGGCACCCCTCCACTTT.

This clonotype was detected only once. V is TRBV7-2 and J is TRBJ2-7, with D hard to call. The J call may be wrong; the DNA end is better matched by TRBJ2-5. Germline CDR1 reads SGHTA; CDR2 reads FQGNSA. This CDR3 spans 12 amino acids. This chain's CDR3 is CASSTRPGTQYF. CDR3 coding DNA: TGTGCCAGCAGCACCCGGCCCGGGACCCAGTACTTC.

The rearrangement joins TRBV5-1 to TRBJ2-6; 14 bases fit TRBD2. With 2 bases clipped from V and 3 bases from J, the junction kept 4 bases outside the gene matches. Germline CDR1 is SGHRS and CDR2 is YFSETQ. The CDR3 extends over 18 amino acids. The CDR3 region is CASSLGTSGSSGANVLTF. The DNA of the CDR3 is TGCGCCAGCAGCTTAGGGACTAGCGGGAGCAGTGGGGCCAACGTCCTGACTTTC.

This chain connects TRBV9 to TRBJ2-6; 9 bases are shared with TRBD1. CDR1 SGDLS and CDR2 YYNGEE come from the germline V gene. This CDR3 region has 17 residues. The V segment lost 2 bases and the J segment 4 bases; nucleotides outside the gene matches: 7. The CDR3 is CASSVPQGAWGANVLTF. For the CDR3, the DNA is TGTGCCAGCAGCGTTCCACAGGGGGCATGGGGGGCCAACGTCCTGACTTTC. Variable domain in full (rest from reference TRBV9 and TRBJ2-6): DSGVTQTPKHLITATGQRVTLRCSPRSGDLSVYWYQQSLDQGLQFLIQYYNGEERAKGNILERFSAQQFPDLHSELNLSSLELGDSALYFCASSVPQGAWGANVLTFGAGSRLTVL.

The rearrangement joins TRBV23-1 to TRBJ2-2; the match to TRBD1 covers 9 bases. TRBV23-1 is an open reading frame, and its role is uncertain. The CDR3 loop spans 16 amino acids. Trimming took 9 bases from V and 0 from J; bases not matched to a gene: 8. The CDR3 region has the DNA TGCGCCAGAAACCCGGGACAGGGTTCGAACACCGGGGAGCTGTTTTTT. Protein product: CARNPGQGSNTGELFF.

The CDR3 here is CASSFSVAGGDEQFF. DNA for the CDR3: TGTGCCAGCAGTTTCTCGGTAGCGGGAGGTGATGAGCAGTTCTTC. The chain links TRBV28 to TRBJ2-1, with 10 nucleotides matching TRBD2. With V trimmed by 3 bases and J by 8 bases, 7 bases remained unmatched. CDR1 and CDR2 (germline): MDHEN, SYDVKM. This CDR3 is built from 15 residues. Drawing the rest from reference TRBV28 and TRBJ2-1, the complete variable domain is DVKVTQSSRYLVKRTGEKVFLECVQDMDHENMFWYRQDPGLGLRLIYFSYDVKMKEKGDIPEGYSVSREKKERFSLILESASTNQTSMYLCASSFSVAGGDEQFFGPGTRLTVL.

The chain combines TRBV14 with TRBJ2-1, with 9 nucleotides matching TRBD1. With V trimmed by 1 base and J by 8 bases, 6 bases remained unmatched. CDR3 size: 15 residues. Germline values: CDR1 SGHDN, CDR2 FVKESK. The CDR3 reads CASSQGWTGAYEQFF. CDR3 coding DNA: TGTGCCAGCAGCCAAGGATGGACAGGGGCTTATGAGCAGTTCTTC. The whole variable domain, filled in from reference TRBV14 and TRBJ2-1, reads EAGVTQFPSHSVIEKGQTVTLRCDPISGHDNLYWYRRVMGKEIKFLLHFVKESKQDESGMPNNRFLAERTGGTYSTLKVQPAELEDSGVYFCASSQGWTGAYEQFFGPGTRLTVL.

The chain uses TRBV6-5 and TRBJ2-2; D uncertain. The germline V gene has CDR1 MNHEY and CDR2 SVGAGI. This CDR3 region has 14 residues. Trimming cost V 2 bases and J 4 bases, with 8 bases left between them. The CDR3 DNA is TGTGCCAGCAGTTACACAACGGGCACCGGGGAGCTGTTTTTT. This codes for CASSYTTGTGELFF.

This clonotype was seen a handful of times. The rearrangement links TRBV13 to TRBJ2-3, with D possibly matching TRBD1 (6 bases). The CDR3 consists of 15 residues. Germline CDR1 reads PRHDT; CDR2 reads FYEKMQ (reference sequence). Trimming left V 4 bases short and J 2 bases short, with 13 bases between. Here the CDR3 reads CASSYPGDPTDTQYF. CDR3 nucleotides: TGTGCCAGCAGCTACCCAGGGGACCCCACAGATACGCAGTATTTT.

A few counts support this clonotype. This rearrangement joins TRBV9 to TRBJ2-4; D unclear. Looked up from germline, CDR1 is SGDLS and CDR2 is YYNGEE. Trimming removed 4 bases from V and 13 bases from J, with 18 bases in between. CDR3 length equals 13 residues. The CDR3 DNA sequence: TGTGCCAGCAGCCGCTCGAACATAGGAGAGCAGTACTTC. The encoded protein is CASSRSNIGEQYF.

V usage is TRBV6-1 and J usage is TRBJ1-5; 8 bases are a match to TRBD1. With 5 bases clipped from V and 9 bases from J, the junction kept 3 bases outside the gene matches. Germline V lookup: CDR1 MNHNS, CDR2 SASEGT. CDR3 length: 12 residues. The CDR3 DNA reads TGTGCCAGCAGTCCCACAGGGGGGCCCCAGCATTTT. Protein sequence: CASSPTGGPQHF.

The V call is TRBV27, the J call TRBJ2-7; 9 bases are a match to TRBD2. Trimming removed 8 bases from V and 1 base from J; junction bases left unmatched: 12. The CDR3 length is 16 residues. The germline V gene has CDR1 MNHEY and CDR2 SMNVEV (reference sequence). The CDR3 coding sequence is TGTGCCAGCCAGGGACTAGCAAAGACCGAATCCTACGAGCAGTACTTC. This sequence encodes CASQGLAKTESYEQYF.

The gene calls are TRBV6-5 and TRBJ2-2, with 9 bases matching TRBD2. The CDR3 has 16 residues. CDR1 MNHEY and CDR2 SVGAGI come from the germline V gene. The V gene end was trimmed by 0 bases and the J gene end by 5 bases; junction bases not matched to a gene: 4. The CDR3, as DNA: TGTGCCAGCAGTTACTCGGGACTAGCTGAGACCGGGGAGCTGTTTTTT. This codes for CASSYSGLAETGELFF.

The CDR3 sequence: CSASPTTVGSPNSPLHF. In nucleotides, the CDR3 is TGCAGTGCTAGTCCTACGACAGTGGGCAGCCCAAATTCACCCCTCCACTTT. The chain has TRBV20-1 and TRBJ1-6; D perhaps matches TRBD1 (5 bases). In germline, CDR1 is DFQATT, CDR2 SNEGSKA (reference sequence). This CDR3 is built from 17 residues. The V gene lost 3 bases and the J gene lost 7 bases, with 22 bases spanning the gap.

The chain links TRBV27 to TRBJ2-5; tentatively, D is TRBD1 (6 bases). CDR3 size: 15 residues. Per germline, CDR1 MNHEY and CDR2 SMNVEV (reference sequence). Trimming removed 1 base at V and 4 bases at J, with 13 bases between. CDR3 DNA: TGTGCCAGCAGTTTATACACAGGGTCTCCAGAGACCCAGTACTTC. Translating it yields CASSLYTGSPETQYF.